These 16 T cell receptor beta chains were all obtained from the same sample, sequenced in a study of T-cell reconstitution after alpha-beta-depleted transplantation in children. Unique molecular identifiers were used to barcode this TCRbeta library. TCRdb reprocessed the PCR reads with MiXCR, giving one entry per CDR3 protein. The sample includes 240,000 or so distinct CDR3 sequences, roughly 8.2% seen only once; the top ten take nearly 6.5%. This sample comprised PBMCs, mostly from graft donor cells, obtained 180 days after TCRalphabeta/CD19-depleted stem cell transplant. The receptors here all came from a male patient younger than 18 who had a stem cell transplant for acute lymphoblastic leukemia, so the T cells may come from the graft donor.

This clonotype appeared many times. This chain connects TRBV5-5 to TRBJ1-1, with D unresolved. Trimming removed 0 bases at V and 6 bases at J, with 6 bases between. This CDR3 comprises 12 residues. The V gene's germline CDR1 is SGHKS and CDR2 YYEKEE (reference sequence). The DNA for the CDR3 is TGTGCCAGCAGCTTGGTGTGGTCTGAAGCTTTCTTT. As protein: CASSLVWSEAFF.

At least ten counts were recorded for this clonotype. V gene TRBV5-4 combines with J gene TRBJ2-5; 10 bases are shared with TRBD2. Trimming removed 0 bases from V and 7 bases from J; junction bases left unmatched: 6. The CDR3 has 15 amino acids. CDR1 is SGHNT and CDR2 is YYREEE in the germline V gene (reference sequence). CDR3 amino acids: CASSLVSSGGGTQYF. The CDR3 coding sequence is TGTGCCAGCAGCTTGGTGTCTAGCGGGGGTGGGACCCAGTACTTC.

This clonotype is a singleton in its sample. One junction end does not reproduce the germline sequence, and a read error may be involved. The DNA for the CDR3 is TGTGCCAGCAGCCCTGGGCACGCAGGGGGGCAGTACTTC. Protein sequence: CASSPGHAGGQYF. The J gene is TRBJ2-7, the V gene TRBV15, with TRBD1 matching over 7 bases. There are 13 residues in the CDR3. Germline loops: CDR1 LNHNV, CDR2 YYDKDF (reference sequence).

This clonotype was observed a handful of times. The genes are TRBV12-3 or TRBV12-4 and TRBJ2-5, with 10 bases matching TRBD2. J lost 3 bases, V lost 11 bases, and 21 bases had no gene match. This CDR3 is 18 amino acids long. The CDR3 bases are TGTGCCCTCAGTAATAGCCCTACCGGGACTAGCGTAGAAGAGACCCAGTACTTC. Its translation: CALSNSPTGTSVEETQYF.

This clonotype was observed at least ten times. V gene TRBV7-6 combines with J gene TRBJ1-6; no reliable D call. Germline V gives CDR1 SGHVS, CDR2 FNYEAQ. V was trimmed by 1 base and J by 0 bases, leaving 16 bases between them. This CDR3 is built from 19 residues. CDR3 protein: CASSLGSFGDGSYNSPLHF. CDR3 in DNA: TGTGCCAGCAGCTTAGGTTCTTTCGGTGACGGCTCCTATAATTCACCCCTCCACTTT.

The V and J genes are TRBV11-2 and TRBJ2-7; either TRBD1 or TRBD2 may fit D (5 bases each). The CDR3 loop spans 12 amino acids. Germline CDR1 and CDR2: SGHAT and FQNNGV. With 6 bases removed from V and 5 bases from J, the gap between germline ends came to 11 bases. CDR3 protein: CASRGRGDEQYF. The CDR3 region has the DNA TGTGCCAGCAGGGGTCGAGGGGACGAGCAGTACTTC.

This clonotype was counted ten times or more. The V gene is TRBV27, the J gene TRBJ2-2, with 8 nucleotides matching TRBD2. CDR1 and CDR2 from the germline V gene are MNHEY and SMNVEV (reference sequence). V lost 2 bases and J lost 4; bases outside the gene matches: 6. CDR3 size: 16 residues. The CDR3 region has the DNA TGTGCCAGCAGTTTAAGTTGGACTAGCCCCACCGGGGAGCTGTTTTTT. This codes for CASSLSWTSPTGELFF.

This clonotype was recorded at least ten times. This sequence joins TRBV9 and TRBJ1-6, with 7 positions matching TRBD1. Per the germline V gene, CDR1 is SGDLS and CDR2 is YYNGEE. V gave up 3 bases and J gave up 14 bases; unmatched junction bases: 8. The CDR3 has 13 residues. DNA for the CDR3: TGTGCCAGCAGCGAGGGACAGCGGGGGGCCCTCCACTTT. It encodes CASSEGQRGALHF.

This clonotype was seen ten or more times. The J gene is TRBJ1-1, the V gene TRBV7-9; a possible D gene is TRBD1 (5 bases). Germline V gene data show CDR1 as SEHNR and CDR2 as FQNEAQ (reference sequence). The V gene lost 4 bases and the J gene lost 8 bases, with 14 bases spanning the gap. The CDR3 is made up of 13 amino acids. CDR3 loop: CASSSTPGWEAFF. The CDR3 DNA follows: TGTGCCAGCAGCTCAACACCAGGGTGGGAAGCTTTCTTT.

This clonotype was counted at least ten times. The chain joins TRBV5-1 to TRBJ1-4, with 8 positions matching TRBD1. The CDR3 totals 15 residues. CDR1 is SGHRS, CDR2 YFSETQ, per germline. Trimming removed 4 bases from V and 8 bases from J; junction bases left unmatched: 10. In DNA form, the CDR3 reads TGCGCCAGCAGCCTTCGGACAGGGAGCCAAGAAAAACTGTTTTTT. Its protein is CASSLRTGSQEKLFF.

This clonotype was seen ten or more times. The chain recombines TRBV4-1 with TRBJ2-1; tentatively, D is TRBD2 (7 bases). This CDR3 contains 16 residues. Germline V gives CDR1 MGHRA, CDR2 YSYEKL. The V end lost 3 bases, the J end lost 4 bases, and 16 bases lay between the germline ends. The chain's CDR3 is CASSHGRDTQYNEQFF. The CDR3 nucleotides are TGCGCCAGCAGCCATGGGAGGGACACCCAATACAATGAGCAGTTCTTC.

This clonotype has a count of ten or more. This chain links TRBV27 with TRBJ1-4; TRBD1 aligns across 10 bases. V shed 8 bases, J shed 9 bases, and the junction held 15 bases outside the gene matches. The CDR3 is 16 amino acids. Germline CDR1 is MNHEY and CDR2 is SMNVEV (reference sequence). CDR3 sequence (DNA): TGTGCCAGCGGAGCCGGGGACGGGACAGGGGATAAAAAACTGTTTTTT. This translates into CASGAGDGTGDKKLFF.

Ten or more counts support this clonotype. The chain joins TRBV11-2 to TRBJ2-5; the D gene is possibly TRBD2 (5 bases). CDR3 length equals 15 residues. Looked up from germline, CDR1 is SGHAT and CDR2 is FQNNGV. The V gene lost 2 bases and the J gene lost 2 bases, with 12 bases spanning the gap. CDR3 amino acids: CASSLRGSIQETQYF. The CDR3 DNA reads TGTGCCAGCAGCTTAAGAGGGTCCATTCAAGAGACCCAGTACTTC.

There are many counts of this clonotype. The rearrangement joins TRBV29-1 to TRBJ1-1; tentatively, D is TRBD1 (5 bases). V dropped 7 bases and J dropped 5 bases, with 23 bases sitting between them. This CDR3 is 15 amino acids long. Germline CDR1 reads SQVTM; CDR2 reads ANQGSEA. CDR3 coding DNA: TGCAGCGGTGGGGGGTGGGGAAGGGGCAAGACTGAAGCTTTCTTT. Amino acids: CSGGGWGRGKTEAFF.

The sample holds many counts of this clonotype. The genes are TRBV7-2 and TRBJ1-4; possible D gene TRBD1, 5 bases. Germline loops: CDR1 SGHTA, CDR2 FQGNSA. Trimming cost V 5 bases and J 8 bases, with 15 bases left between them. The CDR3 is made up of 14 amino acids. The CDR3 region is CASSTGTMSEKLFF. The DNA of the CDR3 is TGTGCCAGCAGCACCGGGACCATGAGCGAAAAACTGTTTTTT.

This rearrangement joins TRBV20-1 to TRBJ2-7, with 7 bases lining up with TRBD1. J gave up 3 bases and V 6 bases, and 14 bases lay outside the gene matches. This CDR3 comprises 15 residues. Germline V lookup: CDR1 DFQATT, CDR2 SNEGSKA (reference sequence). CDR3 sequence (DNA): TGCAGTGCCCTCCTTAGGACAGGTGGGAGCTACGAGCAGTACTTC. This encodes CSALLRTGGSYEQYF.